A selection of T cell receptor beta chains follows, all from one sample in a study of T cell responses to AZD1222 COVID-19 vaccine. The table came from immunoSEQ multiplex PCR; TCRdb's copy has only in-frame clones and leaves some out. The repertoire holds some 150,000 clones, with roughly nine tenths as singletons. Sequenced here: peripheral blood, sampled on day 0 of AZD1222 vaccination. The receptors were sampled from an adult in good health. Both conserved end residues are part of each CDR3. Each record gives: J gene, V gene, clone size, D gene, CDR3 protein, CDR3 DNA. The D gene is left open where the match is weak. The size of a clone is reported for some rows only, either as once, few or many, or as a class for expanded clones.

J gene: TRBJ2-7
V gene: TRBV9
clone size: once
D gene: NA
CDR3 protein: CASSVGDVTYEQYF
CDR3 DNA: TGTGCCAGCAGCGTAGGGGACGTCACCTACGAGCAGTACTTC

J gene: TRBJ2-7
V gene: TRBV3-1/TRBV3-2
clone size: NA
D gene: TRBD1
CDR3 protein: CASSQFQDRDEQYF
CDR3 DNA: TGTGCCAGCAGCCAATTCCAGGACAGGGACGAGCAGTACTTC

J gene: TRBJ2-1
V gene: TRBV13
clone size: NA
D gene: NA
CDR3 protein: CASSAAGTARSYNEQFF
CDR3 DNA: TGTGCCAGCAGCGCGGCGGGGACAGCCCGCTCCTACAATGAGCAGTTCTTC

J gene: TRBJ1-2
V gene: TRBV7-9
clone size: NA
D gene: NA
CDR3 protein: CASSLMLGEASISATF
CDR3 DNA: TGTGCCAGCAGCTTAATGTTGGGGGAGGCTTCGATCTCGGCCACCTTC

J gene: TRBJ2-2
V gene: TRBV7-9
clone size: NA
D gene: NA
CDR3 protein: CASTPARTGGELFF
CDR3 DNA: TGTGCCAGCACCCCGGCCCGCACCGGCGGGGAGCTGTTTTTT

J gene: TRBJ2-1
V gene: TRBV11-2
clone size: NA
D gene: TRBD2
CDR3 protein: CASSLLSASGGYNEQFF
CDR3 DNA: TGTGCCAGCAGCTTATTATCGGCTAGCGGGGGTTACAATGAGCAGTTCTTC

J gene: TRBJ1-2
V gene: TRBV6-5
clone size: NA
D gene: TRBD1
CDR3 protein: CAAHGQGYGYTF
CDR3 DNA: TGTGCCGCGCATGGACAGGGGTATGGCTACACCTTC

J gene: TRBJ2-3
V gene: TRBV9
clone size: NA
D gene: NA
CDR3 protein: CASSVVGGPDTQYF
CDR3 DNA: TGTGCCAGCAGCGTAGTTGGGGGACCAGATACGCAGTATTTT

J gene: TRBJ1-4
V gene: TRBV4-1
clone size: NA
D gene: NA
CDR3 protein: CASSQGAARRRATNEKLFF
CDR3 DNA: TGCGCCAGCAGCCAAGGTGCAGCCAGGAGAAGGGCAACTAATGAAAAACTGTTTTTT

J gene: TRBJ1-2
V gene: TRBV5-6
clone size: NA
D gene: NA
CDR3 protein: CASSLFGASSGYTF
CDR3 DNA: TGTGCCAGCAGCTTATTCGGGGCGAGTTCTGGCTACACCTTC

J gene: TRBJ1-2
V gene: TRBV27
clone size: NA
D gene: NA
CDR3 protein: CASSLFPGANYGYTF
CDR3 DNA: TGTGCCAGCAGTTTATTCCCAGGGGCTAACTATGGCTACACCTTC

J gene: TRBJ2-7
V gene: TRBV3-1/TRBV3-2
clone size: NA
D gene: NA
CDR3 protein: CASSGSYGLGSYEQYF
CDR3 DNA: TGTGCCAGCAGCGGGAGCTACGGACTGGGATCCTACGAGCAGTACTTC

J gene: TRBJ2-5
V gene: TRBV5-1
clone size: NA
D gene: TRBD1
CDR3 protein: CASSLSGQGLQETQYF
CDR3 DNA: TGCGCCAGCAGCTTGTCCGGACAGGGCCTCCAAGAGACCCAGTACTTC

J gene: TRBJ2-1
V gene: TRBV2
clone size: once
D gene: TRBD1
CDR3 protein: CASSEGSGGYEQFF
CDR3 DNA: TGTGCCAGCAGTGAAGGGTCAGGGGGCTATGAGCAGTTCTTC

J gene: TRBJ1-1
V gene: TRBV6-6
clone size: NA
D gene: NA
CDR3 protein: CASSPKRGGTTEAFF
CDR3 DNA: TGTGCCAGCAGTCCAAAGAGGGGGGGTACGACTGAAGCTTTCTTT

J gene: TRBJ2-5
V gene: TRBV5-6
clone size: NA
D gene: TRBD2
CDR3 protein: CASAPGSSGEYQETQYF
CDR3 DNA: TGTGCCAGCGCCCCGGGCTCTAGCGGGGAGTACCAAGAGACCCAGTACTTC

J gene: TRBJ2-2
V gene: TRBV20-1
clone size: NA
D gene: NA
CDR3 protein: CSASLRELNTGELFF
CDR3 DNA: TGCAGTGCTAGTCTCAGGGAGCTGAACACCGGGGAGCTGTTTTTT

J gene: TRBJ2-5
V gene: TRBV29-1
clone size: NA
D gene: TRBD1
CDR3 protein: CSVFIPGQGEETQYF
CDR3 DNA: TGCAGCGTTTTCATTCCGGGACAGGGGGAAGAGACCCAGTACTTC

J gene: TRBJ1-6
V gene: TRBV7-2
clone size: NA
D gene: NA
CDR3 protein: CATPRDQSSYNSPLHF
CDR3 DNA: TGTGCCACCCCCCGGGACCAGAGCTCCTATAATTCACCCCTCCACTTT

J gene: TRBJ2-1
V gene: TRBV6-2/TRBV6-3
clone size: NA
D gene: TRBD2
CDR3 protein: CASSYLAGAYNEQFF
CDR3 DNA: TGTGCCAGCAGTTATTTAGCGGGGGCCTACAATGAGCAGTTCTTC

J gene: TRBJ2-3
V gene: TRBV5-1
clone size: NA
D gene: NA
CDR3 protein: CASSSGSSTDTQYF
CDR3 DNA: TGCGCCAGCAGCTCCGGGAGCAGCACAGATACGCAGTATTTT

J gene: TRBJ2-1
V gene: TRBV1
clone size: NA
D gene: NA
CDR3 protein: CTSSQDGGASGNEQFF
CDR3 DNA: TGCACCAGCAGCCAAGACGGGGGGGCCTCAGGAAATGAGCAGTTCTTC

J gene: TRBJ1-5
V gene: TRBV6-4
clone size: NA
D gene: NA
CDR3 protein: CASSYGTLRRNQPQHF
CDR3 DNA: TGTGCCAGCAGTTACGGAACTCTCAGGAGGAATCAGCCCCAGCATTTT

J gene: TRBJ2-5
V gene: TRBV7-6
clone size: NA
D gene: TRBD1
CDR3 protein: CASSPRGQYQETQYF
CDR3 DNA: TGTGCCAGCAGCCCTAGGGGACAGTACCAAGAGACCCAGTACTTC

J gene: TRBJ1-2
V gene: TRBV11-2
clone size: NA
D gene: NA
CDR3 protein: CASSLSLGGNYGYTF
CDR3 DNA: TGTGCCAGCAGCTTAAGTCTAGGGGGTAACTATGGCTACACCTTC

J gene: TRBJ1-5
V gene: TRBV9
clone size: NA
D gene: NA
CDR3 protein: CASSVGVNQPQHF
CDR3 DNA: TGTGCCAGCAGCGTAGGGGTGAATCAGCCCCAGCATTTT

J gene: TRBJ1-3
V gene: TRBV5-6
clone size: NA
D gene: NA
CDR3 protein: CASSLDRVTGNTIYF
CDR3 DNA: TGTGCCAGCAGCTTGGACAGGGTAACCGGAAACACCATATATTTT

J gene: TRBJ1-2
V gene: TRBV4-1
clone size: NA
D gene: NA
CDR3 protein: CASSQEATVNYGYTF
CDR3 DNA: TGCGCCAGCAGCCAAGAAGCTACAGTTAACTATGGCTACACCTTC

J gene: TRBJ2-7
V gene: TRBV7-2
clone size: NA
D gene: NA
CDR3 protein: CASSSRGTSSYEQYF
CDR3 DNA: TGTGCCAGCAGCTCCCGGGGAACGAGCTCCTACGAGCAGTACTTC